Below are 28 T cell receptor beta chains sequenced from a single sample in a study of blood T cell repertoires in COVID-19. Sequencing used immunoSEQ multiplex PCR; TCRdb keeps in-frame clones, though not all of them. The sample lists about 34,000 clones; around 85% were seen once. Sequencing was performed on peripheral blood. The receptors shown here come from a human donor with acute or convalescent COVID-19. The donor label of this sample is uncertain.

This chain joins TRBV7-9 and TRBJ1-4, with a tentative D call TRBD1 (6 bases). The CDR3 has 15 residues. The germline V gene has CDR1 SEHNR and CDR2 FQNEAQ (reference sequence). Trimming removed 7 bases from V and 1 base from J, with 13 bases in between. This CDR3 reads CASNKMTGTNEKLFF. CDR3 sequence (DNA): TGTGCCAGCAACAAAATGACAGGAACTAATGAAAAACTGTTTTTT.

The chain links TRBV19 to TRBJ2-1; D ambiguous. Trimming stripped 5 bases from V and 5 bases from J, with 13 bases between. CDR3 length equals 14 residues. CDR1 is LNHDA and CDR2 is SQIVND in the germline V gene (reference sequence). The CDR3 here is CASSLLGHDNEQFF. CDR3 DNA: TGTGCCAGTAGTCTGCTAGGCCACGACAATGAGCAGTTCTTC.

The genes are TRBV6-5 and TRBJ2-7, with D perhaps TRBD1 (6 bases). CDR3 length: 15 residues. The germline gives CDR1 MNHEY, CDR2 SVGAGI. V dropped 7 bases and J dropped 6 bases, with 22 bases sitting between them. The CDR3 loop is CASKLQGITPSEQYF. The CDR3 DNA sequence: TGTGCCAGCAAGTTACAGGGAATTACTCCCTCCGAGCAGTACTTC.

The chain is built from TRBV6-5 and TRBJ2-5, with 8 nucleotides matching TRBD2. Germline CDR1 and CDR2: MNHEY and SVGAGI. The CDR3 totals 13 residues. The V and J ends lost 6 bases and 5 bases, in that order; junction bases with no gene match: 5. For the CDR3, the DNA is TGTGCCAGCAGGGATAGCGGGGTGGAGACCCAGTACTTC. It yields the protein CASRDSGVETQYF.

This rearrangement joins TRBV6-1 to TRBJ1-5, with D hard to call. Deletions cut 2 bases from V and 5 bases from J, with 25 bases between. CDR1 and CDR2 from the germline V gene are MNHNS and SASEGT. The CDR3 loop spans 19 amino acids. The CDR3 here is CASSESPPTVTAVYQPQHF. CDR3 bases: TGTGCCAGCAGTGAATCGCCCCCGACGGTGACGGCGGTATATCAGCCCCAGCATTTT.

The genes are TRBV19 and TRBJ1-1, with a tentative D call TRBD1 (6 bases). The length of the CDR3 is 14 residues. The V end was cut by 7 bases, the J end by 0 bases, with 12 bases between. CDR1 and CDR2 (germline): LNHDA, SQIVND (reference sequence). CDR3: CASNSGALNTEAFF. The CDR3 DNA sequence: TGTGCCAGTAATTCAGGGGCCTTGAACACTGAAGCTTTCTTT.

V is TRBV6-5 and J is TRBJ1-2; maybe TRBD1 (6 bases). V shed 10 bases and J shed 8 bases, with 17 bases lying between them. The CDR3 extends over 12 amino acids. Germline CDR1 is MNHEY and CDR2 is SVGAGI. The CDR3, as DNA: TGTGCCACCGAGACAGGCGATTCCGGCTACACCTTC. It is translated as CATETGDSGYTF.

The V gene is TRBV3-1 (or the pseudogene TRBV3-2), the J gene TRBJ1-2; D might be TRBD1 (6 bases). Germline V gene data show CDR1 as LGHDT and CDR2 as YNNKEL (reference sequence). The CDR3 spans 18 residues. V lost 4 bases and J lost 0, with 21 bases in between. For the CDR3, the DNA is TGTGCCAGCAGCCCACAGGACAGCCTGTACATTCCTAACTATGGCTACACCTTC. It specifies CASSPQDSLYIPNYGYTF.

Only one count was recorded for this clone. The chain is built from TRBV7-2 and TRBJ2-3; 8 bases match TRBD2. V dropped 3 bases and J dropped 1; count of bases not matched to a gene: 0. Per the germline V gene, CDR1 is SGHTA and CDR2 is FQGNSA. The CDR3 covers 14 residues. CDR3 nucleotides: TGTGCCAGCAGCTTTAGCGGGGGCACAGATACGCAGTATTTT. It yields the protein CASSFSGGTDTQYF.

This chain joins TRBV6-5 and TRBJ1-1; D is unclear. The length of the CDR3 is 13 residues. Germline V lookup: CDR1 MNHEY, CDR2 SVGAGI. The germline V and J ends were trimmed by 9 bases and 5 bases, with 16 bases remaining between them. The CDR3 here is CASRATRGTEAFF. The DNA for the CDR3 is TGTGCCAGTCGGGCCACCCGCGGGACTGAAGCTTTCTTT.

The J gene is TRBJ2-1, the V gene TRBV7-3, with 8 bases fitting TRBD1. Losses at the gene ends were 0 bases for V and 5 bases for J; bases not matched to a gene: 24. Germline CDR1 reads SGHTA; CDR2 reads FQGTGA. This CDR3 spans 22 amino acids. CDR3 region: CASSLTVWGRQGPLFPHNEQFF. In DNA, the CDR3 is TGTGCCAGCAGCTTAACTGTATGGGGGCGACAGGGGCCCCTGTTCCCGCACAATGAGCAGTTCTTC. Complete variable domain (other parts from reference TRBV7-3 and TRBJ2-1): GAGVSQTPSNKVTEKGKYVELRCDPISGHTALYWYRQSLGQGPEFLIYFQGTGAADDSGLPNDRFFAVRPEGSVSTLKIQRTERGDSAVYLCASSLTVWGRQGPLFPHNEQFFGPGTRLTVL.

V gene TRBV28 combines with J gene TRBJ1-5, with 8 nucleotides matching TRBD1. Germline trimming cut 4 bases from V and 4 bases from J; bases unmatched to any gene: 0. The CDR3 consists of 13 residues. Germline lookup yields CDR1 MDHEN and CDR2 SYDVKM. In DNA, the CDR3 is TGTGCCAGCAGTTGGACAGGGAATCAGCCCCAGCATTTT. It specifies CASSWTGNQPQHF.

The CDR3 loop reads CAWSAGGVATYEQYF. The DNA for the CDR3 is TGTGCCTGGAGTGCTGGGGGGGTAGCCACCTACGAGCAGTACTTC. V is TRBV30 and J is TRBJ2-7; 7 positions agree with TRBD2. The ends lost 1 base at V and 2 bases at J; junction bases unmatched: 8. The CDR3 is 15 amino acids. Germline assignment: CDR1 GTSNPN and CDR2 SVGIG (reference sequence).

The chain links TRBV10-3 to TRBJ2-2, with D uncertain. CDR1 ENHRY and CDR2 SYGVKD come from the germline V gene. The ends were cut back, 8 bases at V and 3 bases at J, with 7 bases in the middle. The CDR3 runs 12 residues. DNA of the CDR3: TGTGCCATCCGTCGGGACACCGGGGAGCTGTTTTTT. Protein product: CAIRRDTGELFF.

The chain couples TRBV5-1 to TRBJ1-1; a weak D match, TRBD1 (6 bases). Looked up from germline, CDR1 is SGHRS and CDR2 is YFSETQ. The V and J ends lost 5 bases and 1 base respectively, with 12 bases between them. The CDR3 is 14 residues long. The CDR3 spells CASRFSGENTEAFF. CDR3 bases: TGCGCCAGCAGATTTTCAGGGGAGAACACTGAAGCTTTCTTT.

V and J are TRBV5-5 and TRBJ1-1; no firm D call. Trimming cost V 0 bases and J 1 base, with 4 bases left between them. Germline CDR1 and CDR2: SGHKS and YYEKEE (reference sequence). The CDR3 runs to 13 residues. The CDR3 loop reads CASSLARNTEAFF. CDR3 DNA sequence: TGTGCCAGCAGCTTGGCTAGGAACACTGAAGCTTTCTTT.

The V call is TRBV28, the J call TRBJ1-1; no clear D gene. V was trimmed by 7 bases and J by 0 bases, leaving 15 bases between them. Per the germline V gene, CDR1 is MDHEN and CDR2 is SYDVKM. The length of the CDR3 is 15 residues. The CDR3: CASTGRPPMNTEAFF. Here the CDR3 DNA reads TGTGCCAGCACTGGGAGGCCCCCAATGAACACTGAAGCTTTCTTT. Full variable domain (remainder filled in from reference TRBV28 and TRBJ1-1): DVKVTQSSRYLVKRTGEKVFLECVQDMDHENMFWYRQDPGLGLRLIYFSYDVKMKEKGDIPEGYSVSREKKERFSLILESASTNQTSMYLCASTGRPPMNTEAFFGQGTRLTVV.

This clone has more than one count but fewer than ten. The CDR3 region has the DNA TGTGCCAGCAGAGACCAGGACAGGGGGCGAGCTTTCTTT. Amino acid sequence: CASRDQDRGRAFF. The chain employs TRBV6-6 and TRBJ1-1; 11 bases fit TRBD1. Losses at the gene ends were 6 bases for V and 10 bases for J; bases not matched to a gene: 7. The CDR3 extends over 13 amino acids. Germline V CDR1 and CDR2: MNHNY, SVGAGI (reference sequence).

The chain employs TRBV28 and TRBJ2-6; D not resolved. This CDR3 has 15 residues. The V end was cut by 4 bases, the J end by 0 bases, with 7 bases between. CDR1 MDHEN and CDR2 SYDVKM come from the germline V gene. CDR3 DNA: TGTGCCAGCAGTTCAGTCCCCTCTGGGGCCAACGTCCTGACTTTC. The encoded protein is CASSSVPSGANVLTF.

The chain has TRBV5-5 and TRBJ2-7; 8 bases map to TRBD2. Germline CDR1 is SGHKS and CDR2 is YYEKEE (reference sequence). Losses at the gene ends were 4 bases for V and 3 bases for J; bases not matched to a gene: 6. This CDR3 spans 14 amino acids. CDR3 DNA sequence: TGTGCCAGCAGCCTCGCCAGCGGGGGCTACGAGCAGTACTTC. Translated, it gives CASSLASGGYEQYF.

The genes are TRBV19 and TRBJ1-2; D is ambiguous. This CDR3 contains 14 residues. V lost 5 bases to trimming and J lost 2 bases, with 12 bases between them. Germline loops: CDR1 LNHDA, CDR2 SQIVND (reference sequence). CDR3 coding DNA: TGTGCCAGTAGTCTGCAAGCTAGAAACTATGGCTACACCTTC. Translation: CASSLQARNYGYTF.

The chain combines TRBV5-6 with TRBJ2-1; TRBD1 aligns across 8 bases. Germline CDR1 and CDR2: SGHDT and YYEEEE. The CDR3 is made up of 16 amino acids. J lost 4 bases, V lost 6 bases, and 12 bases had no gene match. CDR3 in DNA: TGTGCCAGCAAACCGTCACAGGGGGAAGGGTACAATGAGCAGTTCTTC. Translated: CASKPSQGEGYNEQFF.

This sequence joins TRBV2 and TRBJ1-4; D unclear. The CDR3 sequence is 12 residues long. Germline lookup yields CDR1 SNHLY and CDR2 FYNNEI. V lost 10 bases to trimming and J lost 4 bases, with 10 bases between them. The CDR3 region has the DNA TGTGCCACCAGGCGTTTTAATGAAAAACTGTTTTTT. Its protein product is CATRRFNEKLFF.

V gene TRBV6-2 or TRBV6-3 combines with J gene TRBJ1-1, with a weak D call TRBD1 (5 bases). There are 15 residues in the CDR3. Per the germline V gene, CDR1 is MNHEY and CDR2 is SVGEGT. The V and J ends lost 5 bases and 0 bases respectively, with 13 bases between them. CDR3 amino acids: CASSRDFGMNTEAFF. Written as DNA, the CDR3 is TGTGCCAGCAGTAGGGACTTCGGGATGAACACTGAAGCTTTCTTT.

The chain recombines TRBV10-1 with TRBJ1-1, with no clear D. Trimming took off 4 bases at V and 0 bases at J, with 6 bases between the two ends. Germline V CDR1 and CDR2: WNHNN, SYGVQD (reference sequence). This CDR3 region has 13 residues. CDR3 loop: CASSGLMNTEAFF. CDR3 DNA: TGCGCCAGCAGTGGACTGATGAACACTGAAGCTTTCTTT.

V gene TRBV6-2 or TRBV6-3 combines with J gene TRBJ1-2; tentative D call: TRBD1 (5 bases). CDR1 is MNHEY, CDR2 SVGEGT, per germline. The CDR3 runs to 15 residues. V was cut by 2 bases and J by 0 bases, with 10 bases left in between. In nucleotides, the CDR3 is TGTGCCAGCAGTTACGAAGGCAGGGCTAACTATGGCTACACCTTC. Residues: CASSYEGRANYGYTF.

The rearrangement joins TRBV5-8 to TRBJ1-4, with 8 bases fitting TRBD1. Germline CDR1 and CDR2: SGHTS and YDEGEE. This CDR3 is built from 15 residues. V lost 4 bases, J lost 6 bases, and 8 bases stayed unmatched. The CDR3 reads CASSQWTGSDEKLFF. As DNA, the CDR3 is TGTGCCAGCAGCCAATGGACAGGGTCGGATGAAAAACTGTTTTTT.

The chain has TRBV5-1 and TRBJ1-3; tentative D call: TRBD1 (6 bases). Germline values: CDR1 SGHRS, CDR2 YFSETQ. V gave up 6 bases and J gave up 0 bases, with 16 bases separating them. There are 16 residues in the CDR3. The CDR3 is CASTKTAGASGNTIYF. Written as DNA, the CDR3 is TGCGCCAGCACGAAGACCGCAGGGGCCTCTGGAAACACCATATATTTT.